This T cell receptor (beta chain) was retrieved from a study of identical twins. Study conclusions and caveats: Among out-of-frame alpha sequences shared by twins, low generation probability occurred in excess. Cross-sectional statistical analysis, not tracking of the same donors, underpinned the conclusions.

Germline CDR1 reads WSHSY; CDR2 reads SAAADI. This CDR3 comprises 12 residues. Deletions cut 4 bases from V and 5 bases from J, with 8 bases between. Template switching created a universal primer site, and the cDNA included unique molecular identifiers. TCRdb processed the 5' RACE reads anew with MiXCR; each CDR3 protein has one entry. The data show 200,000 to 300,000 distinct CDR3 sequences, roughly 13% seen once. This clonotype was recorded once. Its matching antigen is unknown. This sample also appeared in a second study, on yellow fever vaccine responses in identical twins.

The chain uses TRBV10-2 and TRBJ1-1; D is unclear. What was sequenced was memory (CD45RO+) T cells sorted from blood. The receptor was derived from a young woman in good health. CDR3 DNA: TGCGCCAGCAGTGCCGGGCGGACTGAAGCTTTCTTT. Its protein product is CASSAGRTEAFF.